This T cell receptor beta chain was obtained from a study of blood T cells in healthy people across ages. The study's findings and limits: Diversity of TCR beta correlated strongly with naive T cell percentage. TCR beta diversity, measured per million T cells, fell in a roughly linear way with age.

From germline, CDR1 is MNHNS and CDR2 SASEGT. Trimming stripped 4 bases from V and 7 bases from J, with 12 bases between. The CDR3 runs to 13 residues. Combining a sample-barcoded 5' primer with a J-beta primer mix, a second PCR ran for about 6 to 11 cycles. TCRdb reprocessed the 5' RACE reads via MiXCR and lists one record per CDR3 protein. The profile covers around 990,000 distinct CDR3 sequences, with more than 30% appearing a single time and over 10% taken by the ten largest. They isolated at least 6 million PBMCs from each sample. As concerns this clonotype: The antigen remains undetermined.

The origin of this receptor is a man in his late teens or twenties in good health. The sequenced material came from blood. The V and J genes are TRBV6-1 and TRBJ2-3; D ambiguous. For the CDR3, the DNA is TGTGCCAGCAGTGCTGCACGTGGATATACGCAGTATTTT. This encodes CASSAARGYTQYF.